What follows is one T cell receptor (beta chain) and its context. Its antigen has not been determined. There are no base qualities to consult, and no much larger clone falls within one base. A FACSAria II was used to sort memory CD4+ T cells, defined as single viable CD3+CD4+CD8-CD45RO+ cells. CMV serostatus was assessed using a Roche Elecsys assay, by which serum IgG against CMV pp150, pp28, p38 and p52 was detected. After thawing, total CD4+ T cells were enriched by positive selection with CD4 magnetic microbeads. Samples originated from another study that specifically interrogated the CD4+ T cell memory repertoire. Following standard operating procedures, peripheral blood mononuclear cells were isolated and cryopreserved, while serum was kept at -80 degrees C. CD3-PerCP (BW264/56), CD4-APC (RPA-T4), CD45RO-PE (UCHT1) and CD8-Pacific Orange (3B5) antibodies were used for staining, and non-viable cells were excluded with Sytox blue.

V and J are truncated by 4 bases and 8 bases respectively, leaving an intervening sequence of 12 bases. From the cysteine up to the phenylalanine, the CDR3 has a length of 13 residues. The CDR3 DNA has 39 bases and is translated from base 1. CDR1 and CDR2 were assigned from the germline V gene as SGHNT and YENEEA. The data belong to a study of memory CD4+ T cells and cytomegalovirus serostatus (dated by TCRdb to between 2018 and 2020). Regarding the research as a whole: The roughly 35 healthy Belgian adults in the cohort included 9 who were CMV seropositive and approximately 25 who were CMV seronegative. To replicate a published TCR-based CMV serostatus classifier, the researchers sequenced the CD4+ memory TCRbeta repertoires of a Belgian cohort whose cytomegalovirus serostatus was known.

The Quick-DNA Microprep Kit was used to extract genomic DNA from the sorted cells. Amplification of TCRbeta DNA was done with the immunoSEQ hsTCRbeta kit, following the protocol from the manufacturer. TCRbeta libraries were sequenced on an Illumina MiSeq instrument. Processing in the source paper ran as follows. Following removal of out-of-frame sequences, a few million distinct TCRbeta sequences were retained, with an average of around 67,000 per individual. Each individual was scored by the count of 150 to 200 previously reported CMV-associated TCRbeta sequences and the total productive distinct TCRbeta count. A beta-binomial model was reimplemented in Python, and scikit-learn random forests with default parameters were trained on US cohort data. Classifier performance on the Belgian cohort was summarized as median AUC with percentile confidence intervals calculated over 10,000 bootstrap iterations. The table was pulled from immuneACCESS by TCRdb, which kept in-frame rearrangements only. Such tables lose some clones; where checked, under half of the loss comes from unresolved V genes, and the rest has no known cause. V and J calls and clone size are copied from that table; D and trimming were computed from the DNA. The sample has about 50,000 clones on record, around four fifths of them singletons. The ten most abundant clones make up 0.61% of the sample.

Beyond this particular receptor, the publication reports: Only CD4+CD45RO+ memory cells were sequenced, in contrast to the original study, in which naive and memory CD4+ and CD8+ populations were covered. For CMV serostatus prediction, a median bootstrapped AUC of about 0.96 was reached with the original framework, and a median bootstrapped AUC of about 0.89 was reached with a US-trained random forest. The results were read as suggesting that the CMV-associated TCR signature is, for the most part, present in the CD4+ memory repertoire. A median bootstrapped AUC of 0.95 with a 95% CI of 0.76-1.00 was achieved on the Belgian cohort by the original-framework classifier. Among the approximately 160 previously reported CMV-associated TCRbeta sequences, some 69 showed up in the CD4+ memory repertoires, with each one found in between one and five individuals.

This TCR derives from an adult in good health and CMV-seronegative. Sequenced input: memory CD4+ T cells from blood. This chain joins TRBV11-3 to TRBJ2-1; the D segment is perhaps TRBD1 or TRBD2, each sharing 5 matched bases. In nucleotides, the sequence is TGTGCCAGCAGCTCCGGGGCAGACGATGAGCAGTTCTTC. This is translated as CASSSGADDEQFF.